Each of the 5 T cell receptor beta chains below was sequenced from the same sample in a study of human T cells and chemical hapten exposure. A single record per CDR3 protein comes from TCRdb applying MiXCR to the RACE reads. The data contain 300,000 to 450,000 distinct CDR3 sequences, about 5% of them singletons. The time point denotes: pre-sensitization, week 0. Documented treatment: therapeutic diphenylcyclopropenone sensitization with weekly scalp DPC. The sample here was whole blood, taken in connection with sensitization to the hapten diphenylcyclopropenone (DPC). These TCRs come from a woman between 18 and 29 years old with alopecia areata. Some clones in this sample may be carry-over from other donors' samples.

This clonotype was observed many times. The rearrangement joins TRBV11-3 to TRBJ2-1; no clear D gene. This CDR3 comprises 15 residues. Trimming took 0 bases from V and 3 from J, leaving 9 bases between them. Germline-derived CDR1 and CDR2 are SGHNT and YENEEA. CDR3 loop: CASSLEVGNYNEQFF. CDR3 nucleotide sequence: TGTGCCAGCAGCTTAGAGGTCGGCAACTACAATGAGCAGTTCTTC.

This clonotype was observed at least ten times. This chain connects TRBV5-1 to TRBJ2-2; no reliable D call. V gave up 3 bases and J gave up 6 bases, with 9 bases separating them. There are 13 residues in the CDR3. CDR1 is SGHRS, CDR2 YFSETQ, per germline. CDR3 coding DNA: TGCGCCAGCAGCTCTATACAAGCCGGGGAGCTGTTTTTT. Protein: CASSSIQAGELFF.

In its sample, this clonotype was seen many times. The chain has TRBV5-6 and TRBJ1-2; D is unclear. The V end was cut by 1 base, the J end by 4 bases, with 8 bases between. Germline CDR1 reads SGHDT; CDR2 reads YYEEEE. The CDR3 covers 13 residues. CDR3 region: CASSLRTVYGYTF. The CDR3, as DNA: TGTGCCAGCAGCTTGCGGACGGTCTATGGCTACACCTTC. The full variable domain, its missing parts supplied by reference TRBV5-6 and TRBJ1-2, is DAGVTQSPTHLIKTRGQQVTLRCSPKSGHDTVSWYQQALGQGPQFIFQYYEEEERQRGNFPDRFSGHQFPNYSSELNVNALLLGDSALYLCASSLRTVYGYTFGSGTRLTVV.

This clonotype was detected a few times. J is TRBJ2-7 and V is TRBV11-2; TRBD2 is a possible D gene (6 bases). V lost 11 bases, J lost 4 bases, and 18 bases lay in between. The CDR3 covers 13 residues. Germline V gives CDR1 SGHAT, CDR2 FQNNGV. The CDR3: CAASLAEGYEQYF. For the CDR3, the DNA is TGTGCCGCCTCCCTGGCGGAGGGGTACGAGCAGTACTTC. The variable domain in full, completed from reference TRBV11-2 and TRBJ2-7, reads EAGVAQSPRYKIIEKRQSVAFWCNPISGHATLYWYQQILGQGPKLLIQFQNNGVVDDSQLPKDRFSAERLKGVDSTLKIQPAKLEDSAVYLCAASLAEGYEQYFGPGTRLTVT.

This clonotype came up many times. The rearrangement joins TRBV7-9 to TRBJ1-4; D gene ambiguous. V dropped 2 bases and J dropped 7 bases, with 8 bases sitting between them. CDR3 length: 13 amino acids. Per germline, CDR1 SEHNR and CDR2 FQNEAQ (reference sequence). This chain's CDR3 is CASSLMAGEKLFF. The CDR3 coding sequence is TGTGCCAGCAGCTTAATGGCAGGTGAAAAACTGTTTTTT.